One sample yielded the 20 T cell receptor beta chains listed below, sequenced in a study of healthy donors' naive CD4 and CD8 T cells (dated by TCRdb to about 2015). The sequencer was a 454 GS FLX Titanium. A previously published linear amplification protocol was used to build the TCR libraries, starting from roughly 500 ng of total RNA. In-frame beta chains were kept once TCRdb had trimmed the public reads at Q25 with fastp and called clones with MiXCR. CDR3 protein duplicates are merged, each entry listing the most common genes and DNA. Within this sample are 150,000 to 200,000 distinct CDR3 sequences, with over 60% of them counted one time only. The ten largest clonotypes hold 2% to 2.5% of the sample. The sample comprised naive CD4+ and CD8+ T cells sorted from blood, pooled from several donors. The sample's cell subset or site, from its label and the paper: FACS-sorted naive CD4+ (CD45RO-CD45RA+) and naive CD8+ (CD45RA+CD27bright) T cells. The receptors stem from a pool of human donors in good health; the sample pools cells from several healthy donors.

This clonotype appeared a few times. The chain combines TRBV29-1 with TRBJ1-3; 10 positions agree with TRBD1. CDR3 length: 13 amino acids. Germline V gene lookup returns CDR1 SQVTM and CDR2 ANQGSEA. The V and J ends lost 6 bases and 5 bases, in that order; junction bases with no gene match: 4. CDR3 in DNA: TGCAGCGTCCCGGGACAGGGGAGAAACACCATATATTTT. This sequence encodes CSVPGQGRNTIYF.

The chain's CDR3 is CASSSTLAGRLQETQYF. The CDR3 DNA reads as TGTGCCAGCAGCTCAACTCTAGCGGGCCGCTTGCAAGAGACCCAGTACTTC. The chain couples TRBV11-1 to TRBJ2-5; 8 bases map to TRBD2. J was trimmed by 2 bases and V by 4 bases; bases with no gene match: 12. The CDR3 consists of 17 residues. Germline values: CDR1 SGHAT, CDR2 FQDESV (reference sequence).

This clonotype was seen a handful of times. The chain combines TRBV4-3 with TRBJ2-7; 9 nucleotides match TRBD1. The CDR3 has 15 amino acids. The junction had 4 bases not matched to a gene; V was cut back by 0 bases and J by 4 bases. Germline CDR1 LGHNA, CDR2 YSLEER. CDR3 sequence: CASSQELGQGYEQYF. CDR3 DNA sequence: TGCGCCAGCAGCCAAGAACTGGGACAGGGATACGAGCAGTACTTC.

The CDR3 here is CAWSGTASGTF. The CDR3 DNA reads TGTGCCTGGAGTGGGACCGCCTCCGGTACCTTC. The chain carries TRBV30 and TRBJ1-2; D remains ambiguous. CDR1 is GTSNPN and CDR2 is SVGIG in the germline V gene (reference sequence). The CDR3 is 11 residues long. V was cut by 1 base and J by 14 bases, with 14 bases left in between.

The rearrangement joins TRBV12-3 or TRBV12-4 to TRBJ1-6, with 8 bases that match TRBD1. J gave up 10 bases and V 5 bases, and 4 bases lay outside the gene matches. This CDR3 comprises 13 residues. This CDR3 is CASSVTGGSPLHF. The DNA for the CDR3 is TGTGCCAGCAGTGTAACAGGGGGGTCACCCCTCCACTTT.

This clonotype was picked up a small number of times. V gene TRBV29-1 combines with J gene TRBJ2-7, with TRBD1 matching 8 bases. The length of the CDR3 is 13 residues. Losses at the gene ends were 1 base for V and 9 bases for J; bases not matched to a gene: 8. Germline CDR1 SQVTM, CDR2 ANQGSEA. CDR3 in amino acids: CSVEGTGNFGQYF. The DNA for the CDR3 is TGCAGCGTTGAAGGGACAGGGAATTTTGGGCAGTACTTC.

The chain joins TRBV19 to TRBJ1-5, with D unresolved. V lost 1 base to trimming and J lost 5 bases, with 9 bases between them. Germline V gene data show CDR1 as LNHDA and CDR2 as SQIVND (reference sequence). This CDR3 is 14 amino acids long. The CDR3 sequence is CASSIAGRDQPQHF. In DNA form, the CDR3 reads TGTGCCAGTAGTATAGCTGGAAGGGATCAGCCCCAGCATTTT.

This chain joins TRBV29-1 and TRBJ2-7; D may be TRBD2 (8 bases). The V and J ends lost 6 bases and 7 bases respectively, with 25 bases between them. CDR1 and CDR2 (germline): SQVTM, ANQGSEA. CDR3 size: 15 residues. The CDR3 reads CSVTSGGQIAGEQYF. CDR3 coding DNA: TGCAGCGTGACCTCAGGGGGTCAGATAGCGGGGGAGCAGTACTTC.

This clonotype was counted a single time. The gene calls are TRBV4-2 and TRBJ2-3; D is perhaps TRBD2 (5 bases). V gave up 1 base and J gave up 3 bases, with 8 bases separating them. Germline V gene sequence: CDR1 LGHNA, CDR2 YNFKEQ. The CDR3 is 14 amino acids. CDR3 residues: CASSQVEETDTQYF. The CDR3, as DNA: TGTGCCAGCAGCCAAGTGGAGGAAACAGATACGCAGTATTTT.

V gene TRBV11-1 combines with J gene TRBJ1-1; D not certain. CDR3 length: 13 residues. V lost 1 base to trimming and J lost 4 bases, with 7 bases between them. CDR1 is SGHAT and CDR2 is FQDESV in the germline V gene (reference sequence). CDR3 sequence reads: CASSLGAPTEAFF. The CDR3, as DNA: TGTGCCAGCAGCTTAGGGGCTCCCACTGAAGCTTTCTTT.

This clonotype was counted a few times. The chain couples TRBV19 to TRBJ1-1, with TRBD1 identical over 7 bases. CDR1 and CDR2 (germline): LNHDA, SQIVND (reference sequence). V shed 6 bases, J shed 1 base, and the junction held 5 bases outside the gene matches. The CDR3 consists of 14 residues. This CDR3 reads CASSPGTANTEAFF. The CDR3 bases are TGTGCCAGTAGCCCCGGGACAGCGAACACTGAAGCTTTCTTT.

V usage is TRBV29-1 and J usage is TRBJ2-7; 9 bases are a match to TRBD2. The CDR3 length is 16 residues. Per the germline V gene, CDR1 is SQVTM and CDR2 is ANQGSEA. After removal of 0 bases from V and 2 bases from J, the junction contained 8 bases not matched to a gene. Here the CDR3 DNA reads TGCAGCGTTGAAGATCGAAAGACTAGCGGACCCTACGAGCAGTACTTC. The encoded protein is CSVEDRKTSGPYEQYF.

This CDR3 is CSSPVGAEAFF. Written as DNA, the CDR3 is TGCAGTTCTCCCGTGGGGGCTGAAGCTTTCTTT. This chain uses TRBV29-1 with TRBJ1-1, with D possibly TRBD1 on 5 matching bases. This CDR3 has 11 amino acids. The germline V gene encodes CDR1 SQVTM and CDR2 ANQGSEA.

V usage is TRBV29-1 and J usage is TRBJ2-1, with a possible D match to TRBD2 (6 bases). CDR3 length equals 13 residues. Trimming removed 8 bases at V and 4 bases at J, with 15 bases between. In germline, CDR1 is SQVTM, CDR2 ANQGSEA. This CDR3 is CSLKSSGYNEQFF. The CDR3 region has the DNA TGCAGCCTCAAGAGTAGCGGATACAATGAGCAGTTCTTC.

This rearrangement joins TRBV5-5 to TRBJ1-2; D uncertain. Trimming cost V 1 base and J 6 bases, with 10 bases left between them. Per germline, CDR1 SGHKS and CDR2 YYEKEE (reference sequence). There are 13 residues in the CDR3. CDR3 sequence (DNA): TGTGCCAGCAGCTTGCTGGGCATTGATGGCTACACCTTC. It codes for CASSLLGIDGYTF.

This clonotype has a handful of counts. This sequence joins TRBV2 and TRBJ1-5; D remains unclear. V shed 6 bases and J shed 9 bases, with 6 bases lying between them. Looked up from germline, CDR1 is SNHLY and CDR2 is FYNNEI. This CDR3 contains 10 residues. The CDR3 sequence: CASSAPPQHF. CDR3 nucleotides: TGTGCCAGCAGCGCCCCGCCCCAGCATTTT.

The J gene is TRBJ2-7, the V gene TRBV29-1; a possible D gene is TRBD2 (6 bases). V lost 1 base to trimming and J lost 7 bases, with 8 bases between them. The CDR3 has 11 amino acids. The germline CDR1 and CDR2 sequences are SQVTM and ANQGSEA. CDR3 coding DNA: TGCAGCGTTGAAGGCGGGACGGAGCAGTACTTC. This encodes CSVEGGTEQYF.

With respect to this clonotype: The germline gene is not matched at one end of the junction; a read error may be the cause. For the CDR3, the DNA is TGTGCTAGTAGTCCTAGACAGGGTGGCAATCAGCCCCAGCATTTT. It encodes CASSPRQGGNQPQHF. V and J are TRBV19 and TRBJ1-5; 7 bases line up with TRBD1. The CDR3 consists of 15 residues. CDR1 and CDR2 (germline): LNHDA, SQIVND (reference sequence). The full variable domain, with the rest looked up from reference TRBV19 and TRBJ1-5, is DGGITQSPKYLFRKEGQNVTLSCEQNLNHDAMYWYRQDPGQGLRLIYYSQIVNDFQKGDIAEGYSVSREKKESFPLTVTSAQKNPTAFYLCASSPRQGGNQPQHFGDGTRLSIL.

The rearrangement joins TRBV12-3 or TRBV12-4 to TRBJ1-6; D possibly corresponds to TRBD1 (6 bases). V lost 2 bases and J lost 4, with 9 bases in between. The CDR3 is made up of 15 amino acids. CDR3 in amino acids: CASSLRTVYNSPLHF. The CDR3 DNA follows: TGTGCCAGCAGTTTAAGGACAGTATATAATTCACCCCTCCACTTT.

The chain uses TRBV6-5 and TRBJ2-7; 9 nucleotides match TRBD2. From germline, CDR1 is MNHEY and CDR2 SVGAGI. The CDR3 has 15 amino acids. V trimming: 6 bases; J trimming: 2 bases; junction bases outside the gene matches: 8. This chain's CDR3 is CASSPGLALTYEQYF. CDR3 coding DNA: TGTGCCAGCAGCCCCGGACTAGCGCTTACCTACGAGCAGTACTTC.